Shown below are 18 T cell receptor beta chains from a single sample sequenced in a study of blood T cell repertoires in COVID-19. Libraries were prepared by immunoSEQ multiplex PCR; TCRdb keeps only in-frame clonotypes and omits some of them. The table records around 270,000 clones, about 85% of them present only once. Source material: peripheral blood. These TCRs come from a man aged 60-69 years with acute or convalescent COVID-19.

The chain links TRBV4-3 to TRBJ2-1, with 10 positions matching TRBD2. V gave up 2 bases and J gave up 3 bases; unmatched junction bases: 7. This CDR3 is built from 17 residues. Germline CDR1 reads LGHNA; CDR2 reads YSLEER. In nucleotides, the CDR3 is TGCGCCAGCAGCCAAACTATAGCGGGAGGAAGCTACAATGAGCAGTTCTTC. The encoded protein is CASSQTIAGGSYNEQFF.

The chain uses TRBV6-5 and TRBJ2-7; 8 bases are a match to TRBD2. With V trimmed by 4 bases and J by 2 bases, 4 bases remained unmatched. Germline values: CDR1 MNHEY, CDR2 SVGAGI. The CDR3 has 14 amino acids. CDR3 DNA: TGTGCCAGCAGTTCTTTAGCGGGACCCTACGAGCAGTACTTC. It specifies CASSSLAGPYEQYF.

The chain uses TRBV19 and TRBJ2-2, with D possibly being TRBD1 (6 bases). V gave up 3 bases and J gave up 2 bases, with 13 bases separating them. The CDR3 is made up of 16 amino acids. Germline loops: CDR1 LNHDA, CDR2 SQIVND (reference sequence). The CDR3 DNA sequence: TGTGCCAGTAGTATTGCCCAGGGGCCAAACACCGGGGAGCTGTTTTTT. It translates to CASSIAQGPNTGELFF.

V gene TRBV29-1 combines with J gene TRBJ1-3; tentative D call: TRBD1 (6 bases). Germline values: CDR1 SQVTM, CDR2 ANQGSEA. The CDR3 loop spans 15 amino acids. V gave up 7 bases and J gave up 4 bases, with 20 bases separating them. The CDR3: CSAEGGGSVGNTIYF. The DNA of the CDR3 is TGCAGCGCCGAGGGGGGGGGATCAGTAGGAAACACCATATATTTT.

CDR3 sequence (DNA): TGTGCCAGCAGTTACCCCGGACTAGCGGGAGGGGAGCAGTTCTTC. Residues: CASSYPGLAGGEQFF. The V gene is TRBV6-6, the J gene TRBJ2-1; 15 nucleotides agree with TRBD2. Per the germline V gene, CDR1 is MNHNY and CDR2 is SVGAGI (reference sequence). This CDR3 comprises 15 residues. V was pared by 2 bases and J by 10 bases, with 3 bases of the junction left unmatched.

The chain is built from TRBV14 and TRBJ2-3; D might be TRBD2 (6 bases). Germline CDR1 and CDR2: SGHDN and FVKESK. The CDR3 is 14 residues long. V lost 2 bases and J 4 bases, leaving 10 bases between the germline ends. CDR3 residues: CASSQWGVSDTQYF. Here the CDR3 DNA reads TGTGCCAGCAGCCAATGGGGGGTATCAGATACGCAGTATTTT.

The rearrangement uses TRBV10-1 and TRBJ1-5, with 9 bases matching TRBD1. Losses at the gene ends were 2 bases for V and 0 bases for J; bases not matched to a gene: 14. The CDR3 totals 20 residues. CDR1 WNHNN and CDR2 SYGVQD come from the germline V gene (reference sequence). CDR3 in DNA: TGCGCCAGCAGTGAGGGGACTCTGGGACAGGGACCCTATAGCAATCAGCCCCAGCATTTT. Its protein product is CASSEGTLGQGPYSNQPQHF.

This sequence joins TRBV19 and TRBJ2-1, with 8 bases lining up with TRBD1. Unmatched junction bases numbered 14, after V lost 11 bases and J lost 5 bases. In germline, CDR1 is LNHDA, CDR2 SQIVND (reference sequence). The CDR3 is 15 amino acids. CDR3 coding DNA: TGTGCCGCAGCTAATCAGGGGGCGGGAAACAATGAGCAGTTCTTC. Amino acid sequence: CAAANQGAGNNEQFF.

This clone appeared a single time. V usage is TRBV7-3 and J usage is TRBJ2-3, with TRBD2 matching over 14 bases. Germline V lookup: CDR1 SGHTA, CDR2 FQGTGA. This CDR3 is 18 amino acids long. The V gene end was trimmed by 4 bases and the J gene end by 1 base; junction bases not matched to a gene: 7. Here the CDR3 DNA reads TGTGCCAGCAGCTCCACACGACTAGCGGGAGGGCGCACAGATACGCAGTATTTT. Translation gives CASSSTRLAGGRTDTQYF.

The CDR3 DNA is TGTGCCAGCAGCTTGTTAAGGACAGGGTTGATGAACACTGAAGCTTTCTTT. It specifies CASSLLRTGLMNTEAFF. V gene TRBV5-6 combines with J gene TRBJ1-1, with 8 bases fitting TRBD1. The CDR3 runs to 17 residues. The J segment lost 0 bases and the V segment lost 1 base, leaving 8 bases of the junction unmatched. The V gene's germline CDR1 is SGHDT and CDR2 YYEEEE.

The J gene is TRBJ2-1, the V gene TRBV6-5, with no clear D. Germline CDR1 is MNHEY and CDR2 is SVGAGI. This CDR3 has 14 amino acids. The germline V and J ends were trimmed by 0 bases and 3 bases, with 6 bases remaining between them. CDR3 in amino acids: CASSYSRYYNEQFF. For the CDR3, the DNA is TGTGCCAGCAGTTACTCGCGCTACTACAATGAGCAGTTCTTC.

This clone has more than one count but fewer than ten. The chain uses TRBV28 and TRBJ2-7, with 7 nucleotides matching TRBD1. Trimming took 5 bases from V and 6 from J; bases not matched to a gene: 4. The CDR3 sequence is 12 residues long. Germline loops: CDR1 MDHEN, CDR2 SYDVKM. The CDR3: CASSLTGVEQYF. In DNA form, the CDR3 reads TGTGCCAGCAGTCTCACAGGGGTCGAGCAGTACTTC.

V and J are TRBV6-6 and TRBJ1-3, with a possible D match to TRBD1 (5 bases). Per the germline V gene, CDR1 is MNHNY and CDR2 is SVGAGI (reference sequence). This CDR3 has 14 amino acids. Trimming left V 5 bases short and J 0 bases short, with 8 bases between. CDR3 sequence: CASSDTGSGNTIYF. The CDR3 DNA is TGTGCCAGCAGTGATACAGGCTCTGGAAACACCATATATTTT.

The chain links TRBV10-2 to TRBJ2-5; 11 bases are a match to TRBD2. The CDR3 length is 15 residues. The junction had 10 bases not matched to a gene; V was cut back by 6 bases and J by 7 bases. The germline gives CDR1 WSHSY, CDR2 SAAADI. The chain's CDR3 is CASSTGTSGERTQYF. As DNA, the CDR3 is TGCGCCAGCAGCACCGGGACTAGCGGAGAAAGGACCCAGTACTTC.

This sequence joins TRBV18 and TRBJ2-7, with 10 bases aligning to TRBD1. CDR3 length: 15 residues. CDR1 and CDR2 (germline): KGHSH, LQKENI. Germline trimming cut 3 bases from V and 2 bases from J; bases unmatched to any gene: 4. The CDR3 protein is CASSPTGQGTYEQYF. CDR3 coding DNA: TGTGCCAGCTCACCCACGGGACAGGGGACCTACGAGCAGTACTTC.

This chain connects TRBV9 to TRBJ1-2, with TRBD1 as a possible D gene (6 bases). In germline, CDR1 is SGDLS, CDR2 YYNGEE. Trimming took 0 bases from V and 0 from J, leaving 9 bases between them. The CDR3 spans 15 residues. CDR3 amino acids: CASSVAGGSNYGYTF. CDR3 nucleotide sequence: TGTGCCAGCAGCGTAGCGGGGGGCTCTAACTATGGCTACACCTTC.

The gene calls are TRBV15 and TRBJ2-7; D is possibly TRBD2 (6 bases). Germline CDR1 and CDR2: LNHNV and YYDKDF (reference sequence). The CDR3 is 15 residues long. Trimming cost V 5 bases and J 0 bases, with 14 bases left between them. CDR3 loop: CATSLTTRGSYEQYF. CDR3 bases: TGTGCCACCAGCCTTACGACTAGAGGCTCCTACGAGCAGTACTTC.

This chain uses TRBV20-1 with TRBJ2-7; no firm D call. V shed 2 bases and J shed 11 bases, with 10 bases lying between them. The CDR3 loop spans 10 amino acids. Per germline, CDR1 DFQATT and CDR2 SNEGSKA (reference sequence). The CDR3 region is CSARQATEYF. CDR3 DNA sequence: TGCAGTGCTAGACAGGCCACGGAGTACTTC.